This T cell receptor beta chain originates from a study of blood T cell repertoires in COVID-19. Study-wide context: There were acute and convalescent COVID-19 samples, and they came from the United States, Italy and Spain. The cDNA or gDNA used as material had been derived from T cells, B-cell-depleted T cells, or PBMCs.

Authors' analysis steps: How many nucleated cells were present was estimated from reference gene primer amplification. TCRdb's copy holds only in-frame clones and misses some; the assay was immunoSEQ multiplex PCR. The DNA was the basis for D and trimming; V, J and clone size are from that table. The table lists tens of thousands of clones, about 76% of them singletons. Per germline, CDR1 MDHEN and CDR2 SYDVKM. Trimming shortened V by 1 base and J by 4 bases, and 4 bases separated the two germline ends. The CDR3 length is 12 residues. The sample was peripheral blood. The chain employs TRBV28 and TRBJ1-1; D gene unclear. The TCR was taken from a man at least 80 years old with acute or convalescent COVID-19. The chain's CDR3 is CASSLSRTEAFF. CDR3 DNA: TGTGCCAGCAGTTTATCGCGCACTGAAGCTTTCTTT.